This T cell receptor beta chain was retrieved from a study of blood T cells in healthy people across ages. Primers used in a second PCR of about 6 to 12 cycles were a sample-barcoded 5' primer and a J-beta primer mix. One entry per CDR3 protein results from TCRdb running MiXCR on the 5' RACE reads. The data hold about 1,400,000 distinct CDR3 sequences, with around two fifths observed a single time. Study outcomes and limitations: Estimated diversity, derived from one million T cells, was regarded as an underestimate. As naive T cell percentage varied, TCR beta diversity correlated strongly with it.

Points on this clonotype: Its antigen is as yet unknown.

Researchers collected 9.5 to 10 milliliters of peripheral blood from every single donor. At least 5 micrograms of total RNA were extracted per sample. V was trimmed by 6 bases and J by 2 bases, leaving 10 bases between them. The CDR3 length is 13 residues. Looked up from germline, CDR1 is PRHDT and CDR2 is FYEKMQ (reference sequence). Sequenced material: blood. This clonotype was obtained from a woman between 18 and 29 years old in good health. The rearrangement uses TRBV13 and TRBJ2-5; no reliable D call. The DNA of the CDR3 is TGTGCCAGCAGGCCCCAGAGGCAAGAGACCCAGTACTTC. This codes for CASRPQRQETQYF.